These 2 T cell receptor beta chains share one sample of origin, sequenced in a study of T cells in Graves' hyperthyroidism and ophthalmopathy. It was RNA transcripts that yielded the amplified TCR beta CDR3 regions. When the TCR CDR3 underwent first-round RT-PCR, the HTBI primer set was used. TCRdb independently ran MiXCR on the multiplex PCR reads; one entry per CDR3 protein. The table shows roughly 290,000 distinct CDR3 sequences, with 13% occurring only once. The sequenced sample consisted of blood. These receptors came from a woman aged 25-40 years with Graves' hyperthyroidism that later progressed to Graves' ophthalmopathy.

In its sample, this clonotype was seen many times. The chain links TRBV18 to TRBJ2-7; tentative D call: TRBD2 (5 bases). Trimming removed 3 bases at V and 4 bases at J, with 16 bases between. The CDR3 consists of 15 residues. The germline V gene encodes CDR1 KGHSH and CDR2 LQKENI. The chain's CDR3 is CASSPPESGGYEQYF. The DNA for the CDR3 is TGTGCCAGCTCACCGCCGGAGAGCGGCGGGTACGAGCAGTACTTC.

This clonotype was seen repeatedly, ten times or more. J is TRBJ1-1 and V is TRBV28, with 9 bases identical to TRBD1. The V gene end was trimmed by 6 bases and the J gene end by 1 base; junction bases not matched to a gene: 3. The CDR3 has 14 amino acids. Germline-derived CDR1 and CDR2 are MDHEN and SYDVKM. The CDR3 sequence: CASSRDRENTEAFF. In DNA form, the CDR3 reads TGTGCCAGCAGCCGGGACAGGGAGAACACTGAAGCTTTCTTT.